Below are 6 T cell receptor beta chains sequenced from a single sample in a study of blood T cell repertoires in COVID-19. Sequenced by immunoSEQ multiplex PCR; TCRdb stores in-frame clones only, minus some. The sample yields about 40,000 clones, around 86% seen once. Sequenced sample: peripheral blood. The receptor source for this set is a man between 45 and 60 years old in a cohort sampled during active COVID-19.

The genes are TRBV7-2 and TRBJ1-1; the D is unclear. The CDR3 extends over 16 amino acids. Trimming shortened V by 1 base and J by 4 bases, and 16 bases separated the two germline ends. Looked up from germline, CDR1 is SGHTA and CDR2 is FQGNSA. CDR3 nucleotide sequence: TGTGCCAGCAGCTTAGGTCGAGGGAGTGGGAGCACTGAAGCTTTCTTT. Translating gives CASSLGRGSGSTEAFF.

V is TRBV5-4 and J is TRBJ2-4, with D maybe TRBD2 (7 bases). This CDR3 contains 17 residues. CDR1 is SGHNT and CDR2 is YYREEE in the germline V gene (reference sequence). Trimming cost V 4 bases and J 0 bases, with 17 bases left between them. This chain's CDR3 is CASSPTGGSIAKNIQYF. CDR3 nucleotides: TGTGCCAGCAGCCCAACGGGGGGCAGTATAGCCAAAAACATTCAGTACTTC.

This chain connects TRBV9 to TRBJ2-3; no clear D. Germline V lookup: CDR1 SGDLS, CDR2 YYNGEE. The CDR3 consists of 14 residues. V was shortened by 0 bases and J by 2 bases, with 7 bases between the two germline ends. In DNA, the CDR3 is TGTGCCAGCAGCGTAGATTTAGTCACAGATACGCAGTATTTT. Translating gives CASSVDLVTDTQYF.

The rearrangement uses TRBV19 and TRBJ1-4; tentatively, D is TRBD1 (5 bases). Trimming cost V 2 bases and J 2 bases, with 12 bases left between them. The CDR3 runs to 16 residues. CDR1 and CDR2 from the germline V gene are LNHDA and SQIVND (reference sequence). Written as DNA, the CDR3 is TGTGCCAGTAGTATATTCCAGGGTTTCACTAATGAAAAACTGTTTTTT. As protein: CASSIFQGFTNEKLFF.

This chain links TRBV24-1 with TRBJ2-7; 12 bases match TRBD1. The germline gives CDR1 KGHDR, CDR2 SFDVKD. With 7 bases clipped from V and 6 bases from J, the junction kept 3 bases outside the gene matches. This CDR3 region has 13 residues. The CDR3 nucleotides are TGTGCCACCAGGCGGGACAGGGGGCCCGAGCAGTACTTC. Amino acids: CATRRDRGPEQYF.

The chain uses TRBV6-1 and TRBJ2-6, with TRBD1 matching over 7 bases. V gave up 4 bases and J gave up 1 base; unmatched junction bases: 4. This CDR3 comprises 16 residues. Germline loops: CDR1 MNHNS, CDR2 SASEGT. The CDR3 DNA reads TGTGCCAGCAGTGGGACAGGCAGGTCTGGGGCCAACGTCCTGACTTTC. It is translated as CASSGTGRSGANVLTF.